These 5 T cell receptor beta chains share one sample of origin, sequenced in a study of blood T cells in healthy people across ages. Primers used in a second PCR of about 7 to 12 cycles were a sample-barcoded 5' primer and a J-beta primer mix. One entry per CDR3 protein, called by TCRdb with MiXCR from the 5' RACE reads. The sample lists 1.5 million to 2 million distinct CDR3 sequences; 39% were seen once. Input material: blood. These receptors all stem from a human donor in good health.

The chain couples TRBV29-1 to TRBJ1-2; the D is unclear. This CDR3 has 11 amino acids. The germline V gene encodes CDR1 SQVTM and CDR2 ANQGSEA. Trimming left V 4 bases short and J 8 bases short, with 11 bases between. CDR3 in DNA: TGCAGCGTTGGGGTTCCGGGGGGCTACACCTTC. Translation: CSVGVPGGYTF.

This clonotype has just a few counts. This chain connects TRBV3-1 to TRBJ2-7, with D unclear. The V gene lost 3 bases and the J gene lost 2 bases, with 11 bases spanning the gap. The CDR3 length is 14 residues. From germline, CDR1 is LGHDT and CDR2 YNNKEL (reference sequence). The CDR3 DNA is TGTGCCAGCAGCCATTGGACGAGGCCCTACGAGCAGTACTTC. It codes for CASSHWTRPYEQYF.

V usage is TRBV20-1 and J usage is TRBJ2-3; D perhaps matches TRBD1 (6 bases). In germline, CDR1 is DFQATT, CDR2 SNEGSKA (reference sequence). The V end lost 5 bases, the J end lost 4 bases, and 16 bases lay between the germline ends. The CDR3 covers 14 residues. The CDR3: CSASRTARPDTQYF. CDR3 bases: TGCAGTGCTTCCCGGACAGCGCGACCAGATACGCAGTATTTT.

CDR3 DNA sequence: TGTGCCAGCAGCTTTAGCGGGGGGTTGAAGTACGAGCAGTACTTC. It translates to CASSFSGGLKYEQYF. The chain recombines TRBV11-2 with TRBJ2-7; 10 bases are shared with TRBD2. There are 15 residues in the CDR3. Germline assignment: CDR1 SGHAT and CDR2 FQNNGV. J was trimmed by 4 bases and V by 3 bases; bases with no gene match: 6.

The rearrangement uses TRBV7-9 and TRBJ1-1; D ambiguous. Trimming took 5 bases from V and 5 from J, leaving 12 bases between them. Germline CDR1 and CDR2: SEHNR and FQNEAQ (reference sequence). This CDR3 is 13 amino acids long. CDR3 amino acids: CASSNQVNTEAFF. The CDR3 DNA follows: TGTGCCAGCAGCAACCAGGTAAATACTGAAGCTTTCTTT.